This T cell receptor beta chain was sequenced in a study of cytotoxic CD8 clonotypes in ibrutinib-treated CLL. Across the study: Recorded responses included about 25 partial and 2 complete; following median roughly 70 months, 14 stayed remitted and some 12 progressed. Response samples were taken after a median of around 11 months on treatment, range 6 to 36.

Clones were sequenced by immunoSEQ multiplex PCR, and TCRdb holds only the in-frame ones, with some missing. The repertoire has 250,000 to 350,000 clones, about 72% of them found once; the top ten carry approximately 5.1%. Notes on the study in general: Researchers report that baseline clonality outpaced age-matched healthy donors and tracked circulating CD8+ T-cell counts.

Only a few counts were recorded for this clone. Its antigen is currently unknown. This clonotype was sampled from a human donor with chronic lymphocytic leukemia. The input for sequencing was PBMCs, taken at disease progression, from a patient treated with ibrutinib.

This CDR3 reads CASGTANTEAFF. In nucleotides, the CDR3 is TGTGCCAGCGGGACAGCGAACACTGAAGCTTTCTTT. The chain joins TRBV27 to TRBJ1-1, with 7 positions matching TRBD1. Unmatched junction bases numbered 1, after V lost 8 bases and J lost 1 base. This CDR3 region has 12 residues. The V gene's germline CDR1 is MNHEY and CDR2 SMNVEV (reference sequence).